The 10 T cell receptor beta chains in this list originate from one sample, sequenced in a study of CD8 T cells in Susac syndrome. RNA was extracted with the RNeasy kit, and a quantity of roughly 0.5 to 1 ug was reverse transcribed using random hexamers. TCRdb reprocessed the immunoSEQ multiplex PCR reads via MiXCR and lists one record per CDR3 protein. The sample includes about 120,000 distinct CDR3 sequences, 92% of them seen just once. Input material: CD4+ T cells from PBMCs. The source of these receptors is a human donor in good health.

The chain joins TRBV7-9 to TRBJ2-5; D remains unclear. The ends were cut back, 3 bases at V and 2 bases at J, with 10 bases in the middle. CDR3 length: 14 residues. Germline V CDR1 and CDR2: SEHNR, FQNEAQ (reference sequence). CDR3 bases: TGTGCCAGCAGCTTTTCAAACGGACAAGAGACCCAGTACTTC. As protein: CASSFSNGQETQYF.

The sample holds one count of this clonotype. The CDR3 loop reads CASSTRQSSYEQYF. The CDR3 bases are TGTGCCAGCAGCACCAGACAGAGCTCCTACGAGCAGTACTTC. J is TRBJ2-7 and V is TRBV7-2; weak D call: TRBD1 (5 bases). The germline V and J ends were trimmed by 5 bases and 0 bases, with 11 bases remaining between them. The CDR3 runs to 14 residues. Looked up from germline, CDR1 is SGHTA and CDR2 is FQGNSA.

This chain uses TRBV12-3 or TRBV12-4 with TRBJ2-1; D is unresolved. Trimming removed 3 bases at V and 9 bases at J, with 6 bases between. There are 11 residues in the CDR3. CDR3 loop: CASSFLGEQFF. CDR3 DNA: TGTGCCAGCAGTTTTTTAGGTGAGCAGTTCTTC.

Note on this clonotype: One junction end disagrees with the germline gene, perhaps due to a read error. V and J are TRBV7-7 and TRBJ2-7, with TRBD2 matching 9 bases. Germline loops: CDR1 SSHAT, CDR2 FNYEAQ (reference sequence). The CDR3 extends over 15 amino acids. CDR3 coding DNA: TGTGCTAGCAGACCTAGCGGGGTGAACTCCTACGAGCAGTACTTC. Its translation is CASRPSGVNSYEQYF. Supplemented by reference TRBV7-7 and TRBJ2-7, the full variable domain reads GAGVSQSPRYKVTKRGQDVTLRCDPISSHATLYWYQQALGQGPEFLTYFNYEAQPDKSGLPSDRFSAERPEGSISTLTIQRTEQRDSAMYRCASRPSGVNSYEQYFGPGTRLTVT.

The CDR3: CSVEDGSLDVGELFF. CDR3 nucleotides: TGCAGCGTTGAAGATGGGAGCCTCGATGTTGGGGAGCTGTTTTTT. The V and J genes are TRBV29-1 and TRBJ2-2, with D possibly being TRBD2 (5 bases). Germline V gives CDR1 SQVTM, CDR2 ANQGSEA. Trimming took off 0 bases at V and 8 bases at J, with 16 bases between the two ends. The CDR3 totals 15 residues.

This clonotype was detected only a few times. CDR3 DNA sequence: TGTGCCAGCACCCGGGACAGGGCGGACATTCAGTACTTC. It yields the protein CASTRDRADIQYF. The V gene is TRBV12-3 or TRBV12-4, the J gene TRBJ2-4, with TRBD1 identical over 9 bases. The CDR3 sequence is 13 residues long. J lost 8 bases, V lost 7 bases, and 6 bases had no gene match.

The chain is built from TRBV5-1 and TRBJ2-1, with D uncertain. Germline V lookup: CDR1 SGHRS, CDR2 YFSETQ. This CDR3 is 16 amino acids long. V lost 4 bases and J 0 bases, leaving 14 bases between the germline ends. The CDR3 DNA is TGCGCCAGCAGCGACGGGCTATTGAGCTCCTACAATGAGCAGTTCTTC. It specifies CASSDGLLSSYNEQFF.

The chain recombines TRBV14 with TRBJ1-1, with 9 bases lining up with TRBD1. Germline V gives CDR1 SGHDN, CDR2 FVKESK. The CDR3 consists of 15 residues. The ends lost 4 bases at V and 7 bases at J; junction bases unmatched: 10. The CDR3 protein is CASSLGRGQGGEAFF. The CDR3 DNA is TGTGCCAGCAGCCTTGGGCGGGGACAGGGTGGTGAAGCTTTCTTT.

The chain employs TRBV7-2 and TRBJ1-2; D perhaps matches TRBD1 (6 bases). Trimming pared 7 bases from V and 7 bases from J, leaving 19 bases between. Germline CDR1 and CDR2: SGHTA and FQGNSA. There are 14 residues in the CDR3. The CDR3 region has the DNA TGTGCCAGCACCTTGGTCACCGGGGGCCCTGGCTACACCTTC. Amino acids: CASTLVTGGPGYTF.

The chain combines TRBV12-3 or TRBV12-4 with TRBJ1-1; 8 nucleotides agree with TRBD1. CDR3 length: 13 residues. J lost 9 bases, V lost 6 bases, and 9 bases had no gene match. The CDR3 DNA sequence: TGTGCCAGCAGCTTCCAGGGGGCAACTCAAGCTTTCTTT. Its translation: CASSFQGATQAFF.